This T cell receptor beta chain was recorded in a study of CD4 T cells in relation to SARS-CoV-2 and coronaviruses. About the research overall: PBMCs were cultured with antigen for over 8 days before TCR beta sequencing.

Unexposed donor CD4+ T cells date from about 2011-2018, before the COVID-19 pandemic. After roughly ten days of culture, CD4+ T cells were isolated. Sequencing used immunoSEQ multiplex PCR; TCRdb keeps in-frame clones, though not all of them. The data show about 29,000 clones, 76% seen once. Comment on this clone: Antigen unknown.

With 6 bases removed from V and 5 bases from J, the gap between germline ends came to 17 bases. Germline CDR1 reads LGHDT; CDR2 reads YNNKEL (reference sequence). This CDR3 spans 15 amino acids. The V and J genes are TRBV3-1 (or the pseudogene TRBV3-2) and TRBJ2-1; D may be TRBD1 or TRBD2 (5 bases each). The material sequenced was CD4+ T cells from PBMCs, cultured in vitro. The TCR sequence derives from a human donor in good health. CDR3 protein: CASRASGTEDNEQFF. The DNA of the CDR3 is TGTGCCAGCAGGGCGTCGGGGACGGAGGACAATGAGCAGTTCTTC.